This T cell receptor beta chain comes out of a study of cytotoxic CD8 clonotypes in ibrutinib-treated CLL. For the study at large: Sample averages reached 260,000 or so productive templates and almost 95,000 productive rearrangements.

Trimming pared 3 bases from V and 3 bases from J, leaving 12 bases between. Germline loops: CDR1 MGHRA, CDR2 YSYEKL. This CDR3 has 15 amino acids. Profiling relied on immunoSEQ multiplex PCR, and the TCRdb table lists in-frame clones only, not all of them. The sample consists of 250,000 to 350,000 clones, 70% to 80% of them appearing once. Comment on this clone: Antigen: not known.

Study outcomes and limitations: Baseline levels were approached again at progression, after clonality had risen at ibrutinib response. Clonality (at baseline) was higher than in age-matched healthy donors and tracked circulating CD8+ T-cell counts.

PBMCs were cryopreserved, and around 1.9 micrograms of genomic DNA from them went into TCR beta libraries. The chain employs TRBV4-1 and TRBJ2-4; D is perhaps TRBD1 (5 bases). This sequence was found in a human donor with chronic lymphocytic leukemia. Sequencing used PBMCs, obtained at disease progression, from a patient treated with ibrutinib. CDR3 amino acids: CASSQDTGRKNIQYF. CDR3 DNA: TGCGCCAGCAGCCAGGACACCGGACGCAAAAACATTCAGTACTTC.